The clone carrying this T cell receptor (beta chain) occurred many times. The antigen is not known. The V gene's germline CDR1 is DFQATT and CDR2 SNEGSKA (reference sequence). The CDR3 length is 14 residues. V gave up 2 bases and J gave up 7 bases; unmatched junction bases: 3. This record belongs to a study of T-cell reconstitution after alpha-beta-depleted transplantation in children. Unique molecular identifiers were incorporated when the TCRbeta library was constructed. TCRdb reprocessed the PCR reads with MiXCR, giving one entry per CDR3 protein. This table holds some 190,000 distinct CDR3 sequences, 11% found once. Study-level results: It was newly produced T cells that mostly accounted for T-cell counts and diversity one year after transplant. Reported findings indicate that, about two months after transplant, alpha-beta T cells came from several hundred expanded clones, which were derived from non-depleted graft cells.

The receptor's source is a boy between 2 and 10 years old with acute myeloid leukemia, due to receive a stem cell transplant. The sample in question was PBMCs, obtained before TCRalphabeta/CD19-depleted stem cell transplant. The rearrangement joins TRBV20-1 to TRBJ2-1; 12 bases fit TRBD2. The CDR3: CSARWTSGENEQFF. CDR3 sequence (DNA): TGCAGTGCTAGATGGACTAGCGGGGAGAATGAGCAGTTCTTC.